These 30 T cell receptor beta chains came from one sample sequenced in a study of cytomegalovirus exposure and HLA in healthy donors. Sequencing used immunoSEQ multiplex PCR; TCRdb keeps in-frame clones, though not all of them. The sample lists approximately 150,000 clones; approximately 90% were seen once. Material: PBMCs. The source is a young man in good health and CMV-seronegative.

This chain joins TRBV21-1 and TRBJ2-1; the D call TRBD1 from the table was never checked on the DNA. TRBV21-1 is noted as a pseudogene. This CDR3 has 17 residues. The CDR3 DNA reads TGTGCCAGCAGCAAAGCGTGGTGGGACAGGGGTTGCAATGAGCAGTTCTTC. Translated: CASSKAWWDRGCNEQFF.

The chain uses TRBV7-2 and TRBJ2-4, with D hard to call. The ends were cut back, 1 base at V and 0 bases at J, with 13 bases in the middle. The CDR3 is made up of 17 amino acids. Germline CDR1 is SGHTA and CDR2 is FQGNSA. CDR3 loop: CASSLGYRALAKNIQYF. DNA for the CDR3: TGTGCCAGCAGCTTAGGATACAGAGCCTTAGCCAAAAACATTCAGTACTTC.

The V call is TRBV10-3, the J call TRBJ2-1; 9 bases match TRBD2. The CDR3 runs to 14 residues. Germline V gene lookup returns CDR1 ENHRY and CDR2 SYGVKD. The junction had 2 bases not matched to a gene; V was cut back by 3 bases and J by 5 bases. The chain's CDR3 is CAISDRLADNEQFF. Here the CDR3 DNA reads TGTGCCATCAGTGATCGACTAGCGGACAATGAGCAGTTCTTC.

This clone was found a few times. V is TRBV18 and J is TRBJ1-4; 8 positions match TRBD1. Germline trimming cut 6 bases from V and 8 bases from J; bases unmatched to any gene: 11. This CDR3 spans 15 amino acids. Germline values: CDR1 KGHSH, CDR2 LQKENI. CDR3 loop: CASSRPTGVVEKLFF. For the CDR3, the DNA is TGTGCCAGCTCGCGGCCGACAGGGGTAGTGGAAAAACTGTTTTTT.

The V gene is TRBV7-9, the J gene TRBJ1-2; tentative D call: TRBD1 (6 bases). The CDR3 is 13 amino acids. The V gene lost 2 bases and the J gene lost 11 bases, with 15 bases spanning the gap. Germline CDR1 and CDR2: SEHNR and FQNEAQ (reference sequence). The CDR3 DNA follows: TGTGCCAGCAGCTTACCAGGGGCCTCCGTGTACACCTTC. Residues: CASSLPGASVYTF.

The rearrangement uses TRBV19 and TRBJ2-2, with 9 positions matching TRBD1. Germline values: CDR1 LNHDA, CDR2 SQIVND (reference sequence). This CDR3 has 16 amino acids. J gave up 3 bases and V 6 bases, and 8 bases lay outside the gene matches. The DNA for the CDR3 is TGTGCCAGTAGCACTCCGGGACAGGGTTACACCGGGGAGCTGTTTTTT. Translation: CASSTPGQGYTGELFF.

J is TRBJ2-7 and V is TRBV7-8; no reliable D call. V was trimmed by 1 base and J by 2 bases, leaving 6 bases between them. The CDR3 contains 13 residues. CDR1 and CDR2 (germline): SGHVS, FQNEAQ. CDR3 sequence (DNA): TGTGCCAGCAGCTTAGGGTTAGCCTACGAGCAGTACGTC. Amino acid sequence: CASSLGLAYEQYV.

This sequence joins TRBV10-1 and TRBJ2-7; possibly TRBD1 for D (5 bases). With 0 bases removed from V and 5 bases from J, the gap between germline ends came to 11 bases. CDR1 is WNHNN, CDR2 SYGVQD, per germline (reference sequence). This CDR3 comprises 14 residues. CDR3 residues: CASSESYAGHEQYF. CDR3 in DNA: TGCGCCAGCAGTGAGTCCTATGCAGGGCACGAGCAGTACTTC.

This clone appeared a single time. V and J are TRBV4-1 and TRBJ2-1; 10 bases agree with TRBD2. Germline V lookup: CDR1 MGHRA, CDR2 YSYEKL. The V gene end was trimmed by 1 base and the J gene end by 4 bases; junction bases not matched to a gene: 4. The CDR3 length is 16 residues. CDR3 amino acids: CASSQALAGRYNEQFF. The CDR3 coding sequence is TGCGCCAGCAGCCAAGCACTAGCGGGACGGTACAATGAGCAGTTCTTC.

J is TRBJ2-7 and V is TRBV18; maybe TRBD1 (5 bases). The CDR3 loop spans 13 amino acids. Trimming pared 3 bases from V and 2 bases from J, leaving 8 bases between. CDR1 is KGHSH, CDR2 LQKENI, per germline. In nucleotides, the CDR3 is TGTGCCAGCTCACCCGACAGAACCTACGAGCAGTACTTC. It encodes CASSPDRTYEQYF.

CDR3 protein: CASWGEGLAGKSTDTQYF. DNA for the CDR3: TGCGCCAGTTGGGGGGAAGGACTAGCGGGTAAAAGCACAGATACGCAGTATTTT. J is TRBJ2-3 and V is TRBV10-2, with 11 nucleotides matching TRBD2. The CDR3 totals 18 residues. Trimming took 9 bases from V and 0 from J; bases not matched to a gene: 14. CDR1 WSHSY and CDR2 SAAADI come from the germline V gene.

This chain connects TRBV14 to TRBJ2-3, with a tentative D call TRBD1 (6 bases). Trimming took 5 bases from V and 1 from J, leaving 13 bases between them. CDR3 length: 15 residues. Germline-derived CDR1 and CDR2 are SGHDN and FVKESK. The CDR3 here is CASSYRALGTDTQYF. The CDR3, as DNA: TGTGCCAGCAGCTACAGGGCCCTCGGCACAGATACGCAGTATTTT.

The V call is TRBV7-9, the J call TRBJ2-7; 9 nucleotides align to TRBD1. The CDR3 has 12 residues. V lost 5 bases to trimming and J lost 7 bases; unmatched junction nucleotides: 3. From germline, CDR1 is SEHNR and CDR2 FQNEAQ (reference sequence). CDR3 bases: TGTGCCAGCAGCGGGACAGGGTGGGAGCAGTACTTC. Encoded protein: CASSGTGWEQYF.

The CDR3 region has the DNA TGTGCCAGCAGCGTAGATGGCAGTGGCTCTGGAAACACCATATATTTT. Translated: CASSVDGSGSGNTIYF. This chain uses TRBV9 with TRBJ1-3; D is unclear. The germline CDR1 and CDR2 sequences are SGDLS and YYNGEE. With 0 bases removed from V and 0 bases from J, the gap between germline ends came to 10 bases. This CDR3 spans 16 amino acids.

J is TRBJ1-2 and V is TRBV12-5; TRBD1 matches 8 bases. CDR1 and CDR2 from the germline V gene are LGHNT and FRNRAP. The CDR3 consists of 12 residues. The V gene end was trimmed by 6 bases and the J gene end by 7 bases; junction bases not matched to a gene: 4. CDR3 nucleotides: TGTGCTAGTGGAAAGACAGGGGCTGGCTACACCTTC. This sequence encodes CASGKTGAGYTF.

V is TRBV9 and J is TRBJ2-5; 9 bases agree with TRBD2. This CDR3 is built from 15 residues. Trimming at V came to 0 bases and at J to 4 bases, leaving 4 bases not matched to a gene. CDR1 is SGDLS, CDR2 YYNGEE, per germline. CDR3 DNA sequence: TGTGCCAGCAGCGTAGGGGGTAGCGGGAGAGAGACCCAGTACTTC. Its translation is CASSVGGSGRETQYF.

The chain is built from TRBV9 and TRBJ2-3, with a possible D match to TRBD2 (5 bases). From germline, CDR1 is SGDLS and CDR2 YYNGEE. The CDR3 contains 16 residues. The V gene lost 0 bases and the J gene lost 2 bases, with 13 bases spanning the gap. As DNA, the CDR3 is TGTGCCAGCAGCGTAGAGACGGGATGGGTCACAGATACGCAGTATTTT. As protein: CASSVETGWVTDTQYF.

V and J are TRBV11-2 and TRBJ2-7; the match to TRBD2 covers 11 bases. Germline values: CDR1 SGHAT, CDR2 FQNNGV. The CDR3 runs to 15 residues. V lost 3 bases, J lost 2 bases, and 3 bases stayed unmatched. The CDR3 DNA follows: TGTGCCAGCAGCTTCCTACTAGCGGGGGCCTACGAGCAGTACTTC. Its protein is CASSFLLAGAYEQYF.

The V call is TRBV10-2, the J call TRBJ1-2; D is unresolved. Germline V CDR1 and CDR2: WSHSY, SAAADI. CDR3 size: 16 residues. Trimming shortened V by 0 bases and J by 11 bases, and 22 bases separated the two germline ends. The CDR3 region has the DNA TGCGCCAGCAGTGAGTCGAACCGCGTAGTGAGGTCTGGTTACACCTTC. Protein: CASSESNRVVRSGYTF.

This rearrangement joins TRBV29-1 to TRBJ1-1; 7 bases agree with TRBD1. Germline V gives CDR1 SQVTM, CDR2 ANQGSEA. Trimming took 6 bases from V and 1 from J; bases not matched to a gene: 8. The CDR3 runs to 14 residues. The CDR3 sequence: CSVATGAWNTEAFF. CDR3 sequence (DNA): TGCAGCGTCGCTACAGGGGCATGGAACACTGAAGCTTTCTTT.

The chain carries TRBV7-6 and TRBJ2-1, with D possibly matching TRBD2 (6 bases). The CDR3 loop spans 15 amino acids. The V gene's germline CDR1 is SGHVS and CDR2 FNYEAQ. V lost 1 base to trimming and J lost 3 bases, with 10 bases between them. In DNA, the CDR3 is TGTGCCAGCAGCTTAGTGGGCGGGAACTACAATGAGCAGTTCTTC. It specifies CASSLVGGNYNEQFF.

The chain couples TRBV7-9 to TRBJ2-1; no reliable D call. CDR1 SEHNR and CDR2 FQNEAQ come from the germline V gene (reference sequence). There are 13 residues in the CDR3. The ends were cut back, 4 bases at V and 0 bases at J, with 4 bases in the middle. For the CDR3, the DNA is TGTGCCAGCAGCTCCCTCTCCTACAATGAGCAGTTCTTC. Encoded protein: CASSSLSYNEQFF.

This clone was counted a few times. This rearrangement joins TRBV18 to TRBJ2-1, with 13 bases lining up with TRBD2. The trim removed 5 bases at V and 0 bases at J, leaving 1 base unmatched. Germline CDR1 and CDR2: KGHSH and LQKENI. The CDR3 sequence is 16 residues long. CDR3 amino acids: CASSGLAGVSYNEQFF. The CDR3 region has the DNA TGTGCCAGCTCAGGACTAGCGGGGGTCTCCTACAATGAGCAGTTCTTC.

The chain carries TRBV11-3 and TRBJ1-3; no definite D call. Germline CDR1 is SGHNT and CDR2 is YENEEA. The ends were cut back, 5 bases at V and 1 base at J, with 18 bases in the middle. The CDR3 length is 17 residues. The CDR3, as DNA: TGTGCCAGCAGCCCTTTCTTTCTCGGTTTATCTGGAAACACCATATATTTT. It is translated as CASSPFFLGLSGNTIYF.

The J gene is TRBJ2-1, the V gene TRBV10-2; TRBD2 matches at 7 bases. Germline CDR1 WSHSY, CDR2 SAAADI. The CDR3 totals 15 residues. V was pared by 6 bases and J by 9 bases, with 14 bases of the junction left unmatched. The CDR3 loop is CASSLLAPSDSEQFF. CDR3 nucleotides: TGCGCCAGCAGCTTACTAGCGCCCAGTGACAGTGAGCAGTTCTTC.

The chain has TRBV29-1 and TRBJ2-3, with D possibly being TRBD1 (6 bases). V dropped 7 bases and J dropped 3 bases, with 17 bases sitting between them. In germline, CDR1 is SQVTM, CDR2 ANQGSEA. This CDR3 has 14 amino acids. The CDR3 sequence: CSGHITGRTDTQYF. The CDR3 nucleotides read TGCAGCGGGCACATAACAGGGAGAACAGATACGCAGTATTTT.

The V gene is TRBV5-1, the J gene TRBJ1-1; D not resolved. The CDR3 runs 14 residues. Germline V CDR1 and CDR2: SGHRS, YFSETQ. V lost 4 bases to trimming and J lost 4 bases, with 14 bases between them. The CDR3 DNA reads TGCGCCAGCAGCCCCTCCCTACAGTTCACTGAAGCTTTCTTT. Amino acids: CASSPSLQFTEAFF.

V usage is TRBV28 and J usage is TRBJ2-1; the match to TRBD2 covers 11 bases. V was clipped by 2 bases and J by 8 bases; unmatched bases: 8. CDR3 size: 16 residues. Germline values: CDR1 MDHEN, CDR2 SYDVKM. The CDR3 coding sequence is TGTGCCAGCAGTTTAGGTAGCGGGGGGGCCTTACATGAGCAGTTCTTC. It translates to CASSLGSGGALHEQFF.

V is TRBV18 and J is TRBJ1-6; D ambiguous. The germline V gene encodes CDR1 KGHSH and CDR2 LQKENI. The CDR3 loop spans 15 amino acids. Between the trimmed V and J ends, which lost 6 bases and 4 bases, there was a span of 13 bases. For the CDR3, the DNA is TGTGCCAGCTCGCGGGATATACAATATAATTCACCCCTCCACTTT. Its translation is CASSRDIQYNSPLHF.

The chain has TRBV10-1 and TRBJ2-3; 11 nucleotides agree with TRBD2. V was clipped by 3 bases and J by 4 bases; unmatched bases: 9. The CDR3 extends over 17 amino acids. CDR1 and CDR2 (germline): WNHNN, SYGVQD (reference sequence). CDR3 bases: TGCGCCAGCAGTGAAGGGACTAGCGGAGGGGGGCCAGATACGCAGTATTTT. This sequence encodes CASSEGTSGGGPDTQYF.